This TCR beta chain appears in the sequencing data of a study of blood T cell repertoires in COVID-19. Study-level information: The United States, Italy and Spain were the sources of the acute and convalescent COVID-19 samples. The cDNA or gDNA used as material had been derived from T cells, B-cell-depleted T cells, or PBMCs.

With respect to this clone: The same CDR3 can be traced to other DNA sequences in this sample.

Original methodology: Counts of nucleated cells, estimated from reference gene primer amplification, were obtained. Sequencing was performed with immunoSEQ multiplex PCR; in TCRdb, only in-frame clones are kept and a portion is missing. The DNA was the basis for D and trimming; V, J and clone size are from that table. The sample includes some 140,000 clones, 80% to 90% seen only once; the top ten take roughly 2.5%. Losses at the gene ends were 3 bases for V and 2 bases for J; bases not matched to a gene: 3. The germline gives CDR1 KGHSH, CDR2 LQKENI. This CDR3 has 15 residues. This TCR was recovered from a middle-aged man with active COVID-19. The chain combines TRBV18 with TRBJ1-4, with 7 bases that match TRBD1. Source material: peripheral blood. DNA for the CDR3: TGTGCCAGCTCACCGGGGACAGCCACTAATGAAAAACTGTTTTTT. Amino acids: CASSPGTATNEKLFF.